This TCR beta chain was identified during a study of CD4 T cells in relation to SARS-CoV-2 and coronaviruses. Study-level background: Controls used an HIV-1 Nef peptide pool or no peptide. General observations from the study: Each donor contributed either pre-pandemic or post-infection samples, not both. SARS-CoV-2-driven expansion was significantly weaker in crossreactive than monoreactive clones.

The assay was immunoSEQ multiplex PCR, and TCRdb's table has in-frame clones only and misses some. The table has 10,000 to 15,000 clones, roughly 71% seen once; the top ten hold about 7.9%. The unexposed donors gave CD4+ T cells in about 2011-2018, prior to COVID-19. Isolation of CD4+ T cells took place after around eleven days in culture. This clone was recorded once. Its antigen is undetermined. Germline CDR1 reads MDHEN; CDR2 reads SYDVKM. Trimming took off 8 bases at V and 6 bases at J, with 20 bases between the two ends. This CDR3 comprises 15 residues. Source material: CD4+ T cells from PBMCs, cultured in vitro. The V call is TRBV28, the J call TRBJ2-1; D perhaps matches TRBD2 (7 bases). The receptor comes from a human donor in good health. The CDR3 DNA reads TGTGCCAGCCGGGGGTTTCGGGGGGCAGTCAATGAGCAGTTCTTC. Translation gives CASRGFRGAVNEQFF.